This entry lists 6 T cell receptor beta chains sequenced from one sample in a study of control samples from healthy donors and cancer patients. Libraries were prepared by immunoSEQ multiplex PCR; TCRdb keeps only in-frame clonotypes and omits some of them. Counted here are approximately 49,000 clones, just over 85% occurring once; the ten biggest clones make up roughly 2.8%. The source material was PBMCs. All receptors come from a woman in her forties or fifties with lung cancer.

The chain joins TRBV9 to TRBJ2-7; D uncertain. V lost 3 bases and J 6 bases, leaving 16 bases between the germline ends. Germline CDR1 reads SGDLS; CDR2 reads YYNGEE. This CDR3 is built from 14 residues. The CDR3, as DNA: TGTGCCAGCAGCGCAAAGGGTGGGCTGGGCGAGCAGTACTTC. Amino acid sequence: CASSAKGGLGEQYF.

The CDR3 DNA follows: TGTGCCAGTTTGAACACTGAAGCTTTCTTT. Translating it yields CASLNTEAFF. V gene TRBV7-2 combines with J gene TRBJ1-1; D not certain. The CDR3 covers 10 residues. The germline V and J ends were trimmed by 9 bases and 0 bases, with 2 bases remaining between them. Germline-derived CDR1 and CDR2 are SGHTA and FQGNSA.

This chain joins TRBV28 and TRBJ1-1; D gene unclear. Germline loops: CDR1 MDHEN, CDR2 SYDVKM. Trimming took 6 bases from V and 5 from J, leaving 16 bases between them. This CDR3 has 14 residues. CDR3 nucleotides: TGTGCCAGCAGGGTCTCGGGAATAAGGACTGAAGCTTTCTTT. This encodes CASRVSGIRTEAFF.

This chain connects TRBV19 to TRBJ2-7, with D perhaps given as TRBD1 or TRBD2 (5 bases each). The germline V gene encodes CDR1 LNHDA and CDR2 SQIVND (reference sequence). Trimming took 3 bases from V and 3 from J, leaving 9 bases between them. The CDR3 extends over 13 amino acids. CDR3 coding DNA: TGTGCCAGTAGTATGGGACGGAACTACGAGCAGTACTTC. Translating gives CASSMGRNYEQYF.

J is TRBJ1-5 and V is TRBV10-3, with D tentatively TRBD1 (5 bases). The V gene's germline CDR1 is ENHRY and CDR2 SYGVKD. CDR3 length: 13 residues. Trimming cost V 3 bases and J 5 bases, with 8 bases left between them. CDR3 coding DNA: TGTGCCATCAGTGATACCAGGGATCAGCCCCAGCATTTT. Its translation is CAISDTRDQPQHF.

The genes are TRBV5-1 and TRBJ2-7, with TRBD1 identical over 11 bases. Germline loops: CDR1 SGHRS, CDR2 YFSETQ. V lost 4 bases and J lost 5; bases outside the gene matches: 5. This CDR3 is built from 14 residues. CDR3 bases: TGCGCCAGCAGCATCGGGACAGGGGGAAACGAGCAGTACTTC. This gives the protein CASSIGTGGNEQYF.